Below, 30 T cell receptor beta chains from the same sample are listed, as sequenced in a study of cytomegalovirus exposure and HLA in healthy donors. The PCR contained 60 Vbeta and 13 Jbeta primers. Generated by immunoSEQ multiplex PCR, the TCRdb table keeps only in-frame clones and is missing some. The sample holds roughly 100,000 clones, approximately 80% seen once. Sequenced input: PBMCs. These receptors originate from a woman in her 40s in good health and CMV-seronegative.

This clone occurred a few times. The chain carries TRBV5-1 and TRBJ2-7; possibly TRBD2 for D (6 bases). Trimming shortened V by 1 base and J by 6 bases, and 17 bases separated the two germline ends. This CDR3 is 15 amino acids long. In germline, CDR1 is SGHRS, CDR2 YFSETQ. This CDR3 reads CASSLNGGVPAEQYF. The DNA of the CDR3 is TGCGCCAGCAGCTTGAATGGCGGGGTCCCGGCCGAGCAGTACTTC.

This clone has more than one count but fewer than ten. The chain uses TRBV18 and TRBJ1-2, with 11 bases aligning to TRBD1. The CDR3 spans 15 residues. J lost 7 bases, V lost 3 bases, and 7 bases had no gene match. CDR1 KGHSH and CDR2 LQKENI come from the germline V gene. CDR3 protein: CASSPNPGTGGGYTF. CDR3 nucleotides: TGTGCCAGCTCACCCAACCCCGGGACAGGGGGTGGCTACACCTTC.

The rearrangement uses TRBV7-7 and TRBJ2-2; a possible D gene is TRBD2 (6 bases). This CDR3 comprises 16 residues. V was trimmed by 5 bases and J by 6 bases, leaving 19 bases between them. Germline CDR1 SSHAT, CDR2 FNYEAQ (reference sequence). The CDR3 bases are TGTGCCAGCAGCATCGGCGGGGATCGAATCCCCGGGGAGCTGTTTTTT. Its protein is CASSIGGDRIPGELFF.

The chain uses TRBV7-9 and TRBJ1-1; 10 bases agree with TRBD1. The CDR3 runs to 16 residues. The germline V gene encodes CDR1 SEHNR and CDR2 FQNEAQ (reference sequence). With 5 bases clipped from V and 1 base from J, the junction kept 7 bases outside the gene matches. Here the CDR3 DNA reads TGTGCCAGCAGCAGACGGACAGGGGGAGGGAACACTGAAGCTTTCTTT. Its translation is CASSRRTGGGNTEAFF. The full variable domain, in which reference TRBV7-9 and TRBJ1-1 provide the parts outside the CDR3, is DTGVSQNPRHKITKRGQNVTFRCDPISEHNRLYWYRQTLGQGPEFLTYFQNEAQLEKSRLLSDRFSAERPKGSFSTLEIQRTEQGDSAMYLCASSRRTGGGNTEAFFGQGTRLTVV.

The V gene is TRBV2, the J gene TRBJ2-6, with D possibly TRBD1 on 6 matching bases. This CDR3 contains 17 residues. Germline CDR1 is SNHLY and CDR2 is FYNNEI. Trimming removed 8 bases at V and 0 bases at J, with 17 bases between. CDR3 DNA: TGTGCCAGCCTTCACCAGGGGTCTAGCTCTGGGGCCAACGTCCTGACTTTC. Encoded protein: CASLHQGSSSGANVLTF.

The chain has TRBV4-1 and TRBJ2-1, with D perhaps matching TRBD2 (6 bases). The V gene lost 0 bases and the J gene lost 3 bases, with 9 bases spanning the gap. The germline CDR1 and CDR2 sequences are MGHRA and YSYEKL. The CDR3 has 15 amino acids. Written as DNA, the CDR3 is TGCGCCAGCAGCCAAGATTGGACTATCTACAATGAGCAGTTCTTC. It yields the protein CASSQDWTIYNEQFF.

This clone appeared a few times. The V call is TRBV4-1, the J call TRBJ1-1, with 8 bases fitting TRBD1. V shed 7 bases, J shed 5 bases, and the junction held 3 bases outside the gene matches. Per the germline V gene, CDR1 is MGHRA and CDR2 is YSYEKL. The CDR3 loop spans 12 amino acids. The DNA of the CDR3 is TGCGCCAGCACTGGACAGGGTACTGAAGCTTTCTTT. This gives the protein CASTGQGTEAFF.

The chain combines TRBV7-8 with TRBJ1-2; D perhaps matches TRBD1 (6 bases). Germline V gives CDR1 SGHVS, CDR2 FQNEAQ. V was clipped by 5 bases and J by 8 bases, with 21 bases between them. This CDR3 has 15 residues. CDR3 region: CASSVGTPPAGGYTF. Here the CDR3 DNA reads TGTGCCAGCAGCGTCGGGACACCCCCAGCGGGAGGCTACACCTTC. The entire variable domain, with the rest obtained from reference TRBV7-8 and TRBJ1-2, is as follows: GAGVSQSPRYKVAKRGQDVALRCDPISGHVSLFWYQQALGQGPEFLTYFQNEAQLDKSGLPSDRFFAERPEGSVSTLKIQRTQQEDSAVYLCASSVGTPPAGGYTFGSGTRLTVV.

This sequence joins TRBV30 and TRBJ1-3, with 7 bases aligning to TRBD1. The junction had 8 bases not matched to a gene; V was cut back by 6 bases and J by 0 bases. The CDR3 sequence is 15 residues long. Germline CDR1 GTSNPN, CDR2 SVGIG (reference sequence). The CDR3 loop reads CACRGTANSGNTIYF. The CDR3 DNA sequence: TGTGCCTGCAGAGGGACAGCCAACTCTGGAAACACCATATATTTT.

A few counts support this clone. The chain has TRBV7-2 and TRBJ1-6, with D possibly being TRBD1 (5 bases). V was shortened by 2 bases and J by 7 bases, with 9 bases between the two germline ends. This CDR3 region has 14 residues. The germline gives CDR1 SGHTA, CDR2 FQGNSA. CDR3 sequence reads: CASSLTGDNSPLHF. The CDR3 DNA reads TGTGCCAGCAGCTTAACAGGCGACAATTCACCCCTCCACTTT.

J is TRBJ1-1 and V is TRBV7-9; D is uncertain. The CDR3 is 13 residues long. The germline gives CDR1 SEHNR, CDR2 FQNEAQ (reference sequence). V lost 7 bases and J 4 bases, leaving 13 bases between the germline ends. CDR3 DNA: TGTGCCAGCAACTTGGGAGGGATCACTGAAGCTTTCTTT. Translation: CASNLGGITEAFF.

The gene calls are TRBV5-6 and TRBJ1-1; D is uncertain. The CDR3 runs 18 residues. V shed 4 bases and J shed 0 bases, with 22 bases lying between them. Germline CDR1 SGHDT, CDR2 YYEEEE. Here the CDR3 reads CASSRGGGRQLMNTEAFF. The CDR3 nucleotides read TGTGCCAGCAGCAGAGGCGGCGGCCGGCAGTTGATGAACACTGAAGCTTTCTTT. Full variable domain (remainder filled in from reference TRBV5-6 and TRBJ1-1): DAGVTQSPTHLIKTRGQQVTLRCSPKSGHDTVSWYQQALGQGPQFIFQYYEEEERQRGNFPDRFSGHQFPNYSSELNVNALLLGDSALYLCASSRGGGRQLMNTEAFFGQGTRLTVV.

The chain is built from TRBV13 and TRBJ2-2, with D perhaps matching TRBD2 (5 bases). The CDR3 covers 15 residues. CDR1 is PRHDT and CDR2 is FYEKMQ in the germline V gene (reference sequence). Trimming pared 6 bases from V and 6 bases from J, leaving 17 bases between. The CDR3 DNA reads TGTGCCAGCAGTCTCGCCGGGGAAGGTGCCGGGGAGCTGTTTTTT. As protein: CASSLAGEGAGELFF.

V and J are TRBV29-1 and TRBJ2-7; perhaps TRBD2 as D (5 bases). The CDR3 has 14 amino acids. V was clipped by 3 bases and J by 1 base, with 13 bases between them. CDR1 is SQVTM and CDR2 is ANQGSEA in the germline V gene. The CDR3, as DNA: TGCAGCGTTGACGGGGAAAACGAGTCCTACGAGCAGTACTTC. This encodes CSVDGENESYEQYF.

The chain uses TRBV7-2 and TRBJ1-5; perhaps TRBD1 as D (6 bases). The length of the CDR3 is 17 residues. Trimming cost V 1 base and J 9 bases, with 22 bases left between them. Germline V lookup: CDR1 SGHTA, CDR2 FQGNSA. CDR3 in amino acids: CASSLDSPGRGEWPQHF. CDR3 DNA: TGTGCCAGCAGCTTAGATTCGCCAGGGAGGGGGGAGTGGCCCCAGCATTTT.

The chain joins TRBV7-2 to TRBJ2-3; possibly TRBD1 for D (5 bases). This CDR3 spans 15 amino acids. Germline CDR1 reads SGHTA; CDR2 reads FQGNSA. The germline V and J ends were trimmed by 2 bases and 2 bases, with 11 bases remaining between them. CDR3 bases: TGTGCCAGCAGCTTAAGTACAGGTATCACAGATACGCAGTATTTT. Residues: CASSLSTGITDTQYF.

The genes are TRBV6-1 and TRBJ1-1; D might be TRBD1 (5 bases). This CDR3 comprises 11 residues. Germline-derived CDR1 and CDR2 are MNHNS and SASEGT. With 7 bases removed from V and 5 bases from J, the gap between germline ends came to 8 bases. The CDR3 loop is CASNSGTEAFF. The CDR3 bases are TGTGCCAGCAATTCAGGGACTGAAGCTTTCTTT.

V gene TRBV27 combines with J gene TRBJ2-7, with D perhaps matching TRBD1 (6 bases). Germline V gene sequence: CDR1 MNHEY, CDR2 SMNVEV (reference sequence). V shed 6 bases and J shed 0 bases, with 9 bases lying between them. The length of the CDR3 is 13 residues. This CDR3 is CASSPGASYEQYF. The CDR3 nucleotides are TGTGCCAGCAGCCCAGGGGCCTCCTACGAGCAGTACTTC.

The chain uses TRBV28 and TRBJ1-5; no reliable D call. Trimming left V 1 base short and J 6 bases short, with 7 bases between. The CDR3 length is 13 residues. The germline CDR1 and CDR2 sequences are MDHEN and SYDVKM. CDR3 residues: CASSLFRSQPQHF. The CDR3, as DNA: TGTGCCAGCAGTTTATTCCGGAGTCAGCCCCAGCATTTT. Drawing the rest from reference TRBV28 and TRBJ1-5, the complete variable domain is DVKVTQSSRYLVKRTGEKVFLECVQDMDHENMFWYRQDPGLGLRLIYFSYDVKMKEKGDIPEGYSVSREKKERFSLILESASTNQTSMYLCASSLFRSQPQHFGDGTRLSIL.

The count of this clone is one. The V call is TRBV30, the J call TRBJ2-1; 9 nucleotides match TRBD2. V gave up 0 bases and J gave up 7 bases; unmatched junction bases: 7. The CDR3 is 15 residues long. From germline, CDR1 is GTSNPN and CDR2 SVGIG (reference sequence). As DNA, the CDR3 is TGTGCCTGGAGTGTTAAAAGCGGGGGGTGGAATGAGCAGTTCTTC. Its translation: CAWSVKSGGWNEQFF. Looking up the rest from reference TRBV30 and TRBJ2-1 gives the full variable domain: SQTIHQWPATLVQPVGSPLSLECTVEGTSNPNLYWYRQAAGRGLQLLFYSVGIGQISSEVPQNLSASRPQDRQFILSSKKLLLSDSGFYLCAWSVKSGGWNEQFFGPGTRLTVL.

The rearrangement joins TRBV29-1 to TRBJ2-1, with D uncertain. V lost 6 bases and J 0 bases, leaving 9 bases between the germline ends. This CDR3 contains 13 residues. Germline assignment: CDR1 SQVTM and CDR2 ANQGSEA. This chain's CDR3 is CSVVTSSYNEQFF. The CDR3 DNA is TGCAGCGTGGTCACAAGCTCCTACAATGAGCAGTTCTTC.

This clone was counted a few times. V is TRBV7-8 and J is TRBJ2-1; D is possibly TRBD2 (5 bases). In germline, CDR1 is SGHVS, CDR2 FQNEAQ. The V and J ends lost 5 bases and 0 bases respectively, with 14 bases between them. The CDR3 consists of 16 residues. The CDR3 is CASSTSTVFSYNEQFF. CDR3 DNA sequence: TGTGCCAGCAGCACTAGTACAGTATTCTCCTACAATGAGCAGTTCTTC.

This rearrangement joins TRBV13 to TRBJ2-1; D may be TRBD1 (5 bases). V was shortened by 3 bases and J by 3 bases, with 9 bases between the two germline ends. The V gene's germline CDR1 is PRHDT and CDR2 FYEKMQ (reference sequence). The CDR3 runs to 14 residues. The CDR3: CASSLGTGYNEQFF. The CDR3 bases are TGTGCCAGCAGCTTGGGTACAGGCTACAATGAGCAGTTCTTC. The full variable domain, completed using reference TRBV13 and TRBJ2-1, is AAGVIQSPRHLIKEKRETATLKCYPIPRHDTVYWYQQGPGQDPQFLISFYEKMQSDKGSIPDRFSAQQFSDYHSELNMSSLELGDSALYFCASSLGTGYNEQFFGPGTRLTVL.

The chain carries TRBV6-1 and TRBJ2-1, with D tentatively TRBD2 (6 bases). Germline loops: CDR1 MNHNS, CDR2 SASEGT. The CDR3 is 11 residues long. The CDR3 DNA reads TGTACTCAAATGGGGGGCAATGAGCAGTTCTTC. It encodes CTQMGGNEQFF.

This clone showed up just a few times. A far larger clone is off by one base, so a read error is likely. The sample holds other DNA sequences that translate to the same CDR3. The chain has TRBV5-1 and TRBJ1-2; 8 nucleotides line up with TRBD1. Germline CDR1 is SGHRS and CDR2 is YFSETQ. CDR3 length: 15 amino acids. The CDR3: CASSMEPQGAYGYTF. The CDR3 DNA reads as TGCGCCAGCAGCATGGAGCCTCAGGGGGCCTATGGTTACACCTTC.

The chain couples TRBV5-1 to TRBJ1-1; D remains unclear. This CDR3 spans 15 amino acids. Between the trimmed V and J ends, which lost 4 bases and 0 bases, there was a span of 13 bases. The V gene's germline CDR1 is SGHRS and CDR2 YFSETQ. The CDR3 DNA reads TGCGCCAGCAGCCGTACAACCCAAATGAACACTGAAGCTTTCTTT. Protein product: CASSRTTQMNTEAFF.

The chain has TRBV28 and TRBJ1-2; D unresolved. The V gene's germline CDR1 is MDHEN and CDR2 SYDVKM. Trimming shortened V by 2 bases and J by 4 bases, and 11 bases separated the two germline ends. The length of the CDR3 is 14 residues. DNA for the CDR3: TGTGCCAGCAGTTTAGGGAGGGCCCTCTATGGCTACACCTTC. Translation gives CASSLGRALYGYTF.

The chain employs TRBV5-1 and TRBJ1-2, with D possibly matching TRBD1 (6 bases). The V gene lost 0 bases and the J gene lost 8 bases, with 20 bases spanning the gap. Germline CDR1 SGHRS, CDR2 YFSETQ. This CDR3 region has 16 residues. The CDR3 DNA is TGCGCCAGCAGCTTGGATCCCGAGGACAGAAGAGGAGGCTACACCTTC. This sequence encodes CASSLDPEDRRGGYTF. The complete variable domain, with remaining parts taken from reference TRBV5-1 and TRBJ1-2, reads KAGVTQTPRYLIKTRGQQVTLSCSPISGHRSVSWYQQTPGQGLQFLFEYFSETQRNKGNFPGRFSGRQFSNSRSEMNVSTLELGDSALYLCASSLDPEDRRGGYTFGSGTRLTVV.

CDR3 residues: CASSPRLAGGDTQYF. In DNA form, the CDR3 reads TGCGCCAGCAGCCCTAGACTAGCGGGGGGGGATACGCAGTATTTT. This chain uses TRBV4-1 with TRBJ2-3; 14 positions agree with TRBD2. The germline gives CDR1 MGHRA, CDR2 YSYEKL. Germline trimming cut 4 bases from V and 6 bases from J; bases unmatched to any gene: 3. The CDR3 is 15 amino acids.

This clone was seen a handful of times. This chain uses TRBV7-8 with TRBJ1-1; D may be TRBD1 (5 bases). Trimming took 4 bases from V and 8 from J, leaving 17 bases between them. The CDR3 spans 14 residues. Germline V gene data show CDR1 as SGHVS and CDR2 as FQNEAQ. CDR3: CASSSNGGVQEAFF. CDR3 nucleotide sequence: TGTGCCAGCAGCTCCAACGGGGGAGTACAGGAAGCTTTCTTT.